This T cell receptor (beta chain) was sequenced during a study of cytomegalovirus exposure and HLA in healthy donors. General study results and limits: Researchers reported in a later analysis that common viral pathogens appeared linked to several top clusters. CMV serostatus alone was available as immune exposure information. Certain indistinguishable V segments, among them TRBV6-2 and TRBV6-3, were excluded.

V was shortened by 7 bases and J by 3 bases, with 15 bases between the two germline ends. Germline loops: CDR1 SGHAT, CDR2 FQNNGV. The CDR3 is 14 amino acids. In the case of this clone: The antigen is unknown.

The PCR employed 60 Vbeta primers together with 13 Jbeta primers. In the original analysis: A later analysis counted 70 million to 85 million unique TCR beta chains, some 12 million shared. TCRdb's table, derived via immunoSEQ multiplex PCR, lists solely in-frame clones and lacks some. V, J and clone size reflect that table, while D and trimming were determined from the DNA. The data contain about 150,000 clones, 75% to 85% of them singletons. This sequence was found in a woman aged 40 to 49 in good health and CMV-seropositive. The sequenced sample was PBMCs. The genes are TRBV11-2 and TRBJ1-1; tentatively, D is TRBD1 (5 bases). CDR3 nucleotide sequence: TGTGCCAGCACCTGGGACTTAGGGGACACTGAAGCTTTCTTT. Translated, it gives CASTWDLGDTEAFF.